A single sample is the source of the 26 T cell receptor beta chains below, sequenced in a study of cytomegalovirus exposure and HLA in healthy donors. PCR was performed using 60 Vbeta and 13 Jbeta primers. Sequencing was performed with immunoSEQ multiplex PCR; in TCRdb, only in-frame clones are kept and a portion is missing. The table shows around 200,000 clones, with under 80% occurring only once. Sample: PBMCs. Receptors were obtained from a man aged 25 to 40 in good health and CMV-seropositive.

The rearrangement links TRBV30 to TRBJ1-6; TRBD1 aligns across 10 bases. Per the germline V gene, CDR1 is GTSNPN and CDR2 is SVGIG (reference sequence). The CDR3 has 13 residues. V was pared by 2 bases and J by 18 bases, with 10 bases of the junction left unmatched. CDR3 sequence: CAWSLGQGSFTHF. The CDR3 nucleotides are TGTGCCTGGAGTTTGGGACAGGGGTCCTTTACCCACTTT.

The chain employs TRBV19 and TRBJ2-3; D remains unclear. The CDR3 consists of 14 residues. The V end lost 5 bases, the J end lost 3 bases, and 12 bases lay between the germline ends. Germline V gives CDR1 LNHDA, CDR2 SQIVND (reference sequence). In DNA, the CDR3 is TGTGCCAGTAGTTCACTCTACTTAACAGATACGCAGTATTTT. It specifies CASSSLYLTDTQYF.

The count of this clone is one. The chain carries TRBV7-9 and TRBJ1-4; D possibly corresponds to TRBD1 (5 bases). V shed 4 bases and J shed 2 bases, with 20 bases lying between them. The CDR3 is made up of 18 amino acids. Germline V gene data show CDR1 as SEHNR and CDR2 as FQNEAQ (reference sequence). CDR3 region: CASSSLAGGTGTNEKLFF. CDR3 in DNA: TGTGCCAGCAGCTCCTTGGCTGGGGGGACGGGGACTAATGAAAAACTGTTTTTT.

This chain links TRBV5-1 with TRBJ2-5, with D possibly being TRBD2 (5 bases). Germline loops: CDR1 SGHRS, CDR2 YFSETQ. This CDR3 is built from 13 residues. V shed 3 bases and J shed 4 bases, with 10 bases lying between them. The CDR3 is CASSSGSRETQYF. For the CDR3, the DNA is TGCGCCAGCAGCTCGGGATCGAGAGAGACCCAGTACTTC.

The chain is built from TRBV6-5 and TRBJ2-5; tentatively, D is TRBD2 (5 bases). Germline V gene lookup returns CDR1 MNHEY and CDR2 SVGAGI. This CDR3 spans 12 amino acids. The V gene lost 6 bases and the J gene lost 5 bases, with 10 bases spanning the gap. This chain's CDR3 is CASRGSGETQYF. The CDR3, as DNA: TGTGCCAGCAGAGGCTCGGGGGAGACCCAGTACTTC.

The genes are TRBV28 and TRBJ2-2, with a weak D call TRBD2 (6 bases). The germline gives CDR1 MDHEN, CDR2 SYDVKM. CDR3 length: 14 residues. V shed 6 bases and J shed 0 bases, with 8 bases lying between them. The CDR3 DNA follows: TGTGCCAGCAGCCGCGGGACGAACACCGGGGAGCTGTTTTTT. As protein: CASSRGTNTGELFF.

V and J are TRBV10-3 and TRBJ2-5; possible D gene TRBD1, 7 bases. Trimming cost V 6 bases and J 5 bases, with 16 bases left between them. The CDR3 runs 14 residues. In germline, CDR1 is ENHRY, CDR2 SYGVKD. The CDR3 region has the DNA TGTGCCATCAGCCGGACAGGAGGGGAGGAGACCCAGTACTTC. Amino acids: CAISRTGGEETQYF.

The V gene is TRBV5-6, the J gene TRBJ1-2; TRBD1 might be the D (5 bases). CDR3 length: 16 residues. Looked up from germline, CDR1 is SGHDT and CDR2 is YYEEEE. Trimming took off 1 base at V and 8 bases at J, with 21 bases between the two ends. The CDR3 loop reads CASSLMGGTQFRGYTF. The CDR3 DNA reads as TGTGCCAGCAGCTTGATGGGTGGGACTCAATTTCGGGGCTACACCTTC.

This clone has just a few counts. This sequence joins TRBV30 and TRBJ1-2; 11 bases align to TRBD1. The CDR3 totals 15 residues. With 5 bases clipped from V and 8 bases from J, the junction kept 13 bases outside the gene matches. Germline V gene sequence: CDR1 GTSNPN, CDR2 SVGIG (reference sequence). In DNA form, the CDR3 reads TGTGCCTGGTCTCCCGGGACAGGGGGTGTGAGAGGCTACACCTTC. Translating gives CAWSPGTGGVRGYTF.

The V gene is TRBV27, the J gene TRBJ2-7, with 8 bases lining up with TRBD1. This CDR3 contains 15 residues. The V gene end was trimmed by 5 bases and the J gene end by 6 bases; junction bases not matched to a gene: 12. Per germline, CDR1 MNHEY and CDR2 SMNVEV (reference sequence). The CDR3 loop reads CASSAGQGGLGEQYF. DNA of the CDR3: TGTGCCAGCAGTGCTGGACAGGGCGGGTTGGGCGAGCAGTACTTC.

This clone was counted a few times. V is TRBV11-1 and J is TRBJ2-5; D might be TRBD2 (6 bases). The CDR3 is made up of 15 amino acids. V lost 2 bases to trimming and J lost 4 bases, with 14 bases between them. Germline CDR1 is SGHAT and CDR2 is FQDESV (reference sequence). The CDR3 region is CASSLRDSSLETQYF. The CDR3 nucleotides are TGTGCCAGCAGCTTAAGGGACTCATCTCTAGAGACCCAGTACTTC.

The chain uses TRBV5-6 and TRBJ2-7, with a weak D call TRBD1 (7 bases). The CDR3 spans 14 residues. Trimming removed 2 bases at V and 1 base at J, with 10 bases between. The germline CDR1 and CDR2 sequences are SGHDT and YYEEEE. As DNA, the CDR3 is TGTGCCAGCAGCTTCGGGGGACAGTCCTACGAGCAGTACTTC. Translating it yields CASSFGGQSYEQYF.

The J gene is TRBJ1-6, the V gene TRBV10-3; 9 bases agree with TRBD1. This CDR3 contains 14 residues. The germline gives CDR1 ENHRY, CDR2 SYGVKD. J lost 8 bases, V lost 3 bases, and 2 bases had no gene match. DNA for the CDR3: TGTGCCATCAGTGAACAGGGGGCGGATTCACCCCTCCACTTT. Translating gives CAISEQGADSPLHF.

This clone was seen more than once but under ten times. Here the CDR3 reads CASSLGASATYEQYF. In DNA, the CDR3 is TGTGCCAGCAGCTTAGGGGCTAGCGCGACCTACGAGCAGTACTTC. V gene TRBV11-1 combines with J gene TRBJ2-7; D is perhaps TRBD2 (6 bases). Germline V gives CDR1 SGHAT, CDR2 FQDESV (reference sequence). The CDR3 runs 15 residues. V shed 1 base and J shed 2 bases, with 12 bases lying between them.

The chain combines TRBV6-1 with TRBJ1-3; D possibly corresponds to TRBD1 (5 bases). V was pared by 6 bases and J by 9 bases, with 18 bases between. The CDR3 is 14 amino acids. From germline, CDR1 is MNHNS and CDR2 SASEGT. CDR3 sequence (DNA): TGTGCCAGCAGCGCCTCGACAGCCCGGGTCACCATATATTTT. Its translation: CASSASTARVTIYF.

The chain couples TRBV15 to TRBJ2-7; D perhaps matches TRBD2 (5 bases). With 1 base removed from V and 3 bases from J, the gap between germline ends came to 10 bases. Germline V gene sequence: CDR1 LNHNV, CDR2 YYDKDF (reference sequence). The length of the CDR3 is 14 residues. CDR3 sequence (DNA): TGTGCCACCAGCAGAGGGAGGAACCTCTACGAGCAGTACTTC. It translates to CATSRGRNLYEQYF.

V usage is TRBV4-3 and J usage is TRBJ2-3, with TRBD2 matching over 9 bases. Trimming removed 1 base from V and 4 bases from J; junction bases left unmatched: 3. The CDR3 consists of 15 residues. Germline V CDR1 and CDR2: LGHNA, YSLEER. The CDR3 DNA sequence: TGCGCCAGCAGCCAAGTGGCGGGGGGGGCAGATACGCAGTATTTT. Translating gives CASSQVAGGADTQYF.

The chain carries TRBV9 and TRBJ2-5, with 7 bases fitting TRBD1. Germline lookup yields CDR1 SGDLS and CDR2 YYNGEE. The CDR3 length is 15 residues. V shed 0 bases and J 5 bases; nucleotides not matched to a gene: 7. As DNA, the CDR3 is TGTGCCAGCAGCGTAGCTCAGGGGGTAGGGGAGACCCAGTACTTC. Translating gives CASSVAQGVGETQYF.

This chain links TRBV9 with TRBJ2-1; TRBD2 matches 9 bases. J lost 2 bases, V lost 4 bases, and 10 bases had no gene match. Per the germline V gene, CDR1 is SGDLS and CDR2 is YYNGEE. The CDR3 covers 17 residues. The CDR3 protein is CASSPRDGTSPYNEQFF. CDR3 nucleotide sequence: TGTGCCAGCAGCCCCCGGGACGGGACTAGCCCCTACAATGAGCAGTTCTTC.

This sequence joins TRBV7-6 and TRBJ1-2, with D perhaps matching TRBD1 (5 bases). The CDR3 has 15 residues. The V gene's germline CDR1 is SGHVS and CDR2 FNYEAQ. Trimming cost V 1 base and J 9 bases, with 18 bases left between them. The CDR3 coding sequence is TGTGCCAGCAGCTTAGGGGGGGGATCCCATCGGCGCTACACCTTC. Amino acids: CASSLGGGSHRRYTF.

The chain's CDR3 is CAISPGQGTYEQYF. The CDR3, as DNA: TGTGCCATCAGTCCGGGACAGGGAACGTACGAGCAGTACTTC. The chain carries TRBV10-3 and TRBJ2-7, with 9 bases lining up with TRBD1. With V trimmed by 5 bases and J by 4 bases, 6 bases remained unmatched. Looked up from germline, CDR1 is ENHRY and CDR2 is SYGVKD. The CDR3 covers 14 residues.

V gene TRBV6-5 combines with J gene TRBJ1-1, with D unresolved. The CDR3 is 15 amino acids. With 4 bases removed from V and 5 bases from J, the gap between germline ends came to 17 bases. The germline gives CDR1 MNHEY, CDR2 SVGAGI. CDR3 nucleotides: TGTGCCAGCAGTTCTGATTTGTCCCGAGGGACTGAAGCTTTCTTT. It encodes CASSSDLSRGTEAFF.

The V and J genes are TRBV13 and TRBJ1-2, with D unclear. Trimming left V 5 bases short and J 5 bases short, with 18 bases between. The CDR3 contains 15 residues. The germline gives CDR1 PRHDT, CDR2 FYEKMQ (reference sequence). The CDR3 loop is CASSAQEARKYGYTF. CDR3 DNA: TGTGCCAGCAGCGCCCAGGAGGCGCGAAAATATGGCTACACCTTC.

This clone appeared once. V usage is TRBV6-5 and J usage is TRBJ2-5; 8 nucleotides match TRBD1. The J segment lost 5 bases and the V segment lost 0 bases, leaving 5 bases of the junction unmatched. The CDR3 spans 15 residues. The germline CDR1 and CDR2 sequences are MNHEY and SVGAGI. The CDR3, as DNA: TGTGCCAGCAGTTACTCGAGCAGGGGGCGGGAGACCCAGTACTTC. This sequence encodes CASSYSSRGRETQYF.

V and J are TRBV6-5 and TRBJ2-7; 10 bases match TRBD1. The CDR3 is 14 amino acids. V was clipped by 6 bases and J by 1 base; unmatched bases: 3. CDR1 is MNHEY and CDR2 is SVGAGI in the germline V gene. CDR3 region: CASRMGQGSYEQYF. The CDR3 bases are TGTGCCAGCAGAATGGGACAGGGGTCCTACGAGCAGTACTTC.

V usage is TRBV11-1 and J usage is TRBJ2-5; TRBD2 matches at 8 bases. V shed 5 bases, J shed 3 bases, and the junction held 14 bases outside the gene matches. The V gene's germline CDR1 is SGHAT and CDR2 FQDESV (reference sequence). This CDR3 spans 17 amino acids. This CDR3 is CASSPGPGLGGEETQYF. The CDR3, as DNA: TGTGCCAGCAGCCCAGGTCCGGGACTAGGAGGTGAAGAGACCCAGTACTTC.